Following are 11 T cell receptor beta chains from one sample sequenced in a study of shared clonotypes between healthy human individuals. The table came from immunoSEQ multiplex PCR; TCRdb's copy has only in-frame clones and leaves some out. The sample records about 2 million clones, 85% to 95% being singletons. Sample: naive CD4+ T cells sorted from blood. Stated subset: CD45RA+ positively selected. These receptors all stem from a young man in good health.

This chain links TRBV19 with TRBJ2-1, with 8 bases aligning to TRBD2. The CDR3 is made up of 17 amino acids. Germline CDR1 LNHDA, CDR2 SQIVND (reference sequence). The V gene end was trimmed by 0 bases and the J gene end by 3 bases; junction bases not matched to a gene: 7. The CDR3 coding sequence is TGTGCCAGTAGTATAGATCGGGAGGGCGGAGTCTACAATGAGCAGTTCTTC. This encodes CASSIDREGGVYNEQFF.

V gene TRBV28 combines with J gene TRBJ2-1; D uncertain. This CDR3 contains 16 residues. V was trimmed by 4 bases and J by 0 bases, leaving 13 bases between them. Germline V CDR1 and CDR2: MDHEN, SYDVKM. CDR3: CASSSARVASYNEQFF. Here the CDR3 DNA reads TGTGCCAGCAGTTCCGCCCGAGTCGCCTCCTACAATGAGCAGTTCTTC.

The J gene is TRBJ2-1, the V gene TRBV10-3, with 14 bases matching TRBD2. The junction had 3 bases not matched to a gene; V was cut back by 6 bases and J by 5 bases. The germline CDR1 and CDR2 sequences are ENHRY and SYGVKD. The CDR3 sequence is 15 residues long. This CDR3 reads CAISRLAGGDNEQFF. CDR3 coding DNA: TGTGCCATCAGCAGACTAGCGGGAGGGGACAATGAGCAGTTCTTC.

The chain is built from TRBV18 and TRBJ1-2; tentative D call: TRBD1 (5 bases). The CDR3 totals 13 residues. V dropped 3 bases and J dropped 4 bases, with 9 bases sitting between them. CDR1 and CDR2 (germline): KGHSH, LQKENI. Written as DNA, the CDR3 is TGTGCCAGCTCACCGGAGGGGCTCTATGGCTACACCTTC. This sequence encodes CASSPEGLYGYTF. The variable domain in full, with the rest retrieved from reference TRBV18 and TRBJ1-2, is NAGVMQNPRHLVRRRGQEARLRCSPMKGHSHVYWYRQLPEEGLKFMVYLQKENIIDESGMPKERFSAEFPKEGPSILRIQQVVRGDSAAYFCASSPEGLYGYTFGSGTRLTVV.

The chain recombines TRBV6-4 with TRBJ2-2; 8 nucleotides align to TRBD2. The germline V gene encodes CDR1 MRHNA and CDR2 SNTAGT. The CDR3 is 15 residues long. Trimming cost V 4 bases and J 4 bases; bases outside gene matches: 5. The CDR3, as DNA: TGTGCCAGCAGTGTCGGGGGGGATCCCACCGGGGAGCTGTTTTTT. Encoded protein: CASSVGGDPTGELFF.

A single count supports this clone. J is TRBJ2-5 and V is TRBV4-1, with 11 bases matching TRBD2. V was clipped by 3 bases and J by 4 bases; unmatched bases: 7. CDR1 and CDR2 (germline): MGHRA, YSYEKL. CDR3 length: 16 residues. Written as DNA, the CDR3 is TGCGCCAGCAGCCACCGGCTAGCGGGAGGCGGAGAGACCCAGTACTTC. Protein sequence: CASSHRLAGGGETQYF.

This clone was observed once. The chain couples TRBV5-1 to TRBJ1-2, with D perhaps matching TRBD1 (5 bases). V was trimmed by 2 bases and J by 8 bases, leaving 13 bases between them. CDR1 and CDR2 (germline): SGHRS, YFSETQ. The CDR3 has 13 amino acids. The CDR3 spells CASSLGENLGYTF. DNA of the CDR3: TGCGCCAGCAGCTTAGGGGAGAACCTCGGCTACACCTTC.

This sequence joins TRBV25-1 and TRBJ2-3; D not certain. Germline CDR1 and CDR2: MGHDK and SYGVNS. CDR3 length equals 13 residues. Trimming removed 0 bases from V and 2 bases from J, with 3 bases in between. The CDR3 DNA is TGTGCCAGCAGTGAATATGACACAGATACGCAGTATTTT. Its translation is CASSEYDTDTQYF.

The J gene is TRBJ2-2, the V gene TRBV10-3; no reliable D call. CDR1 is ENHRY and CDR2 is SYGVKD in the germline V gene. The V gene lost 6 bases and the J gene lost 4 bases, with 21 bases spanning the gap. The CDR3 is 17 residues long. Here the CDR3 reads CAISSRTPIFLTGELFF. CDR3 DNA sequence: TGTGCCATCAGCTCACGGACCCCTATCTTTCTCACCGGGGAGCTGTTTTTT.

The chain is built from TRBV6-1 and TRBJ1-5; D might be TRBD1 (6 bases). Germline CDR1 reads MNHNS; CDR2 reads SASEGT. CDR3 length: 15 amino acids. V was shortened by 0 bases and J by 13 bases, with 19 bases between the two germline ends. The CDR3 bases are TGTGCCAGCAGTGAAGCGCGGGGGGCTCCGGGGAAACAGCATTTT. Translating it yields CASSEARGAPGKQHF.

CDR3 sequence: CASSDLPGQGRSPLHF. CDR3 DNA sequence: TGTGCCAGCAGCGATCTACCGGGACAGGGCCGCTCACCCCTCCACTTT. The V gene is TRBV7-6, the J gene TRBJ1-6; 9 positions match TRBD1. The CDR3 is 16 amino acids. J lost 10 bases, V lost 5 bases, and 12 bases had no gene match. Per the germline V gene, CDR1 is SGHVS and CDR2 is FNYEAQ.